The following is a T cell receptor beta chain sequence with its context. The antigen remains undetermined. The trim removed 4 bases at V and 6 bases at J, leaving 6 bases unmatched. This CDR3 comprises 15 residues. Germline CDR1 is MNHEY and CDR2 is SMNVEV (reference sequence). This entry belongs to a study of cytomegalovirus exposure and HLA in healthy donors. Looking at the study overall: Later, an analysis reported that the 95 to 150 validation repertoires had used the same platform as the approximately 720 first-cohort repertoires.

The assay was immunoSEQ multiplex PCR, and TCRdb's table has in-frame clones only and misses some. The table lists hundreds of thousands of clones, roughly 91% of them singletons, with approximately 3.1% in the top ten. Findings and limits, study-wide: For most TCR sequences rarity was the rule, although some public TCRs occurred in many donors.

Sequenced sample: PBMCs. The chain links TRBV27 to TRBJ2-7; TRBD2 agrees at 13 bases. The source of this sequence is a woman aged 25-40 years in good health and CMV-seronegative. The DNA for the CDR3 is TGTGCCAGCAGTTCGGGACTAGCGGGAATTAGCGAGCAGTACTTC. It encodes CASSSGLAGISEQYF.